This T cell receptor beta chain came from a study of graft-versus-host responses after intestinal transplantation. Study as a whole: The recipients all started with anti-thymocyte globulin induction and then took tacrolimus and steroids for 3 to 4 years.

TCRdb keeps only in-frame clones here, not all; method: immunoSEQ multiplex PCR. The table includes about 110,000 clones, around nine tenths detected once. Comment on this clone: What it recognizes is unknown.

The source of this sequence is a human donor who was the organ donor for an intestinal transplant. The starting material was unstimulated CD4+ T cells sorted from spleen or lymph node cells, obtained before transplant.

CDR3 bases: TGTGCCACCAGCAGAGAGGGCGGGACCTCTTCCACGCAGTATTTT. Encoded protein: CATSREGGTSSTQYF. This chain connects TRBV15 to TRBJ2-3; maybe TRBD2 (6 bases). Trimming left V 0 bases short and J 9 bases short, with 16 bases between. In germline, CDR1 is LNHNV, CDR2 YYDKDF (reference sequence). This CDR3 has 15 residues.